A single sample is the source of the 31 T cell receptor beta chains below, sequenced in a study of siplizumab effects on memory and regulatory T cells. Sequenced by immunoSEQ multiplex PCR; TCRdb stores in-frame clones only, minus some. The sample has about 110,000 clones, more than 90% seen once. The sequencing sample was made of CD4+ T cells sorted from blood. These receptors were collected from a human donor in good health.

The chain combines TRBV2 with TRBJ2-3, with 7 bases lining up with TRBD2. With V trimmed by 2 bases and J by 5 bases, 7 bases remained unmatched. This CDR3 comprises 15 residues. Germline loops: CDR1 SNHLY, CDR2 FYNNEI. DNA of the CDR3: TGTGCCAGCAGTGAACTTGGCTCGGGGGGAGATACGCAGTATTTT. This encodes CASSELGSGGDTQYF.

The chain recombines TRBV6-5 with TRBJ2-7; a possible D gene is TRBD2 (7 bases). This CDR3 region has 14 residues. Trimming took off 7 bases at V and 3 bases at J, with 16 bases between the two ends. From germline, CDR1 is MNHEY and CDR2 SVGAGI. The CDR3 loop reads CASTPRGGIYEQYF. The CDR3, as DNA: TGTGCCAGCACCCCGAGGGGGGGTATCTACGAGCAGTACTTC.

V and J are TRBV19 and TRBJ1-1, with D possibly matching TRBD1 (5 bases). V lost 9 bases, J lost 5 bases, and 10 bases lay in between. The CDR3 extends over 11 amino acids. Germline V gene lookup returns CDR1 LNHDA and CDR2 SQIVND (reference sequence). CDR3 coding DNA: TGTGCCAGCCCGGGACGGACTGAAGCTTTCTTT. Amino acid sequence: CASPGRTEAFF.

This sequence joins TRBV29-1 and TRBJ2-7; TRBD1 agrees at 7 bases. The V and J ends lost 6 bases and 0 bases, in that order; junction bases with no gene match: 5. Germline-derived CDR1 and CDR2 are SQVTM and ANQGSEA. This CDR3 is 13 amino acids long. This CDR3 reads CSVAGTASYEQYF. The CDR3 DNA is TGCAGCGTGGCCGGGACAGCCTCCTACGAGCAGTACTTC.

V usage is TRBV10-3 and J usage is TRBJ1-1; D may be TRBD1 (5 bases). The CDR3 consists of 13 residues. CDR1 is ENHRY, CDR2 SYGVKD, per germline. V lost 4 bases and J 8 bases, leaving 14 bases between the germline ends. As DNA, the CDR3 is TGTGCCATCAGTGCCAGGGATGAATCCGAAGCTTTCTTT. It encodes CAISARDESEAFF.

The genes are TRBV2 and TRBJ1-6; D gene ambiguous. The length of the CDR3 is 15 residues. V was trimmed by 3 bases and J by 7 bases, leaving 13 bases between them. CDR1 and CDR2 from the germline V gene are SNHLY and FYNNEI. Written as DNA, the CDR3 is TGTGCCAGCAGTGACGGAGGAGCGAGGAATTCACCCCTCCACTTT. It encodes CASSDGGARNSPLHF.

CDR3 nucleotide sequence: TGTGCCAGCAGCTTCCGGATGGATGAAAAACTGTTTTTT. Its translation is CASSFRMDEKLFF. The J gene is TRBJ1-4, the V gene TRBV11-2; no firm D call. Germline lookup yields CDR1 SGHAT and CDR2 FQNNGV. This CDR3 comprises 13 residues. V lost 3 bases to trimming and J lost 6 bases, with 8 bases between them.

The chain has TRBV5-1 and TRBJ2-3; maybe TRBD2 (5 bases). Germline V gives CDR1 SGHRS, CDR2 YFSETQ. This CDR3 has 14 residues. V lost 4 bases, J lost 7 bases, and 16 bases lay in between. The CDR3 region is CASSPSTDLNTQYF. In DNA form, the CDR3 reads TGCGCCAGCAGCCCGAGTACGGACTTGAATACGCAGTATTTT.

This sequence joins TRBV6-1 and TRBJ1-3; a possible D gene is TRBD1 (5 bases). V was cut by 10 bases and J by 3 bases, with 19 bases left in between. The CDR3 is 15 amino acids. Germline V lookup: CDR1 MNHNS, CDR2 SASEGT. CDR3 in amino acids: CAIRSGADGGNTIYF. The CDR3 DNA reads TGTGCCATTCGAAGTGGGGCCGACGGTGGAAACACCATATATTTT.

This chain connects TRBV19 to TRBJ1-3; no firm D call. The V gene's germline CDR1 is LNHDA and CDR2 SQIVND (reference sequence). Trimming pared 4 bases from V and 1 base from J, leaving 11 bases between. CDR3 size: 15 residues. The CDR3 sequence is CASSTPGSSGNTIYF. In DNA, the CDR3 is TGTGCCAGTAGTACCCCAGGATCTTCTGGAAACACCATATATTTT. The complete variable domain, with remaining parts taken from reference TRBV19 and TRBJ1-3, reads DGGITQSPKYLFRKEGQNVTLSCEQNLNHDAMYWYRQDPGQGLRLIYYSQIVNDFQKGDIAEGYSVSREKKESFPLTVTSAQKNPTAFYLCASSTPGSSGNTIYFGEGSWLTVV.

The rearrangement links TRBV10-3 to TRBJ1-5; D is undetermined. The length of the CDR3 is 12 residues. Germline V gene lookup returns CDR1 ENHRY and CDR2 SYGVKD. V lost 7 bases to trimming and J lost 7 bases, with 11 bases between them. The CDR3 nucleotides read TGTGCCATCAAGGACGAAGACCAGCCCCAGCATTTT. Translation gives CAIKDEDQPQHF.

The sample holds a few counts of this clone. The V and J genes are TRBV18 and TRBJ1-1; D unresolved. Trimming stripped 1 base from V and 1 base from J, with 7 bases between. Germline CDR1 and CDR2: KGHSH and LQKENI. The CDR3 contains 14 residues. This CDR3 reads CASSPRQENTEAFF. The CDR3 DNA is TGTGCCAGCTCACCACGGCAGGAGAACACTGAAGCTTTCTTT.

This chain uses TRBV19 with TRBJ2-1, with D tentatively TRBD2 (6 bases). Germline assignment: CDR1 LNHDA and CDR2 SQIVND (reference sequence). V was pared by 3 bases and J by 10 bases, with 16 bases between. The CDR3 is 14 residues long. The CDR3 region is CASSMGLFLKEQFF. CDR3 DNA sequence: TGTGCCAGTAGTATGGGACTTTTCCTTAAGGAGCAGTTCTTC.

CDR3 bases: TGCAGCGTTGAAGGCCAACGGGGTAGCACAGATACGCAGTATTTT. Protein sequence: CSVEGQRGSTDTQYF. The chain has TRBV29-1 and TRBJ2-3; D might be TRBD2 (5 bases). V was trimmed by 1 base and J by 0 bases, leaving 11 bases between them. CDR1 and CDR2 (germline): SQVTM, ANQGSEA. This CDR3 region has 15 residues.

The gene calls are TRBV27 and TRBJ2-5; D is possibly TRBD1 (6 bases). This CDR3 region has 14 residues. Trimming took off 2 bases at V and 5 bases at J, with 12 bases between the two ends. Germline V lookup: CDR1 MNHEY, CDR2 SMNVEV (reference sequence). The CDR3 DNA reads TGTGCCAGCAGTTTAGGCAGGGGCGGGGAGACCCAGTACTTC. Translated, it gives CASSLGRGGETQYF.

Comment on this clone: One end of the junction fails to match germline, which may point to a read error. This chain uses TRBV11-1 with TRBJ2-6; D gene uncertain. CDR1 is SGHAT, CDR2 FQDESV, per germline (reference sequence). The CDR3 totals 17 residues. The CDR3, as DNA: TGTGCCAGCGGCTTGGGCCCCGGATTCTCTGGGGCCAACGTCCTGACTTTC. Residues: CASGLGPGFSGANVLTF. The variable domain in full, completed from reference TRBV11-1 and TRBJ2-6, reads EAEVAQSPRYKITEKSQAVAFWCDPISGHATLYWYRQILGQGPELLVQFQDESVVDDSQLPKDRFSAERLKGVDSTLKIQPAELGDSAMYLCASGLGPGFSGANVLTFGAGSRLTVL.

The gene calls are TRBV7-8 and TRBJ2-7; 13 bases are shared with TRBD2. V gave up 2 bases and J gave up 0 bases; unmatched junction bases: 13. CDR1 is SGHVS, CDR2 FQNEAQ, per germline. The CDR3 has 20 amino acids. This chain's CDR3 is CASSLRALAGGRSISYEQYF. The DNA of the CDR3 is TGTGCCAGCAGCTTAAGAGCACTAGCGGGAGGGCGCTCAATCTCCTACGAGCAGTACTTC.

In its sample, this clone was seen once. The chain links TRBV5-1 to TRBJ2-7; 9 positions agree with TRBD1. Germline CDR1 and CDR2: SGHRS and YFSETQ. This CDR3 contains 14 residues. Losses at the gene ends were 2 bases for V and 2 bases for J; bases not matched to a gene: 2. The CDR3 coding sequence is TGCGCCAGCAGCTTCGGGGACAGGGCCTACGAGCAGTACTTC. Amino acids: CASSFGDRAYEQYF.

This clone was recorded once. V usage is TRBV21-1 and J usage is TRBJ1-5. TRBV21-1 is given as a pseudogene. The CDR3 spans 13 residues. The CDR3 sequence: CAHAGAVNQPQHF. The CDR3 DNA is TGTGCCCACGCCGGGGCAGTCAATCAGCCCCAGCATTTT.

The chain recombines TRBV15 with TRBJ1-5; D gene ambiguous. This CDR3 spans 12 amino acids. Trimming removed 0 bases from V and 11 bases from J, with 8 bases in between. Germline loops: CDR1 LNHNV, CDR2 YYDKDF (reference sequence). As DNA, the CDR3 is TGTGCCACCAGCAGAGATCGCAGTACCCAGCATTTT. It codes for CATSRDRSTQHF. The variable domain in full, completed from reference TRBV15 and TRBJ1-5, reads DAMVIQNPRYQVTQFGKPVTLSCSQTLNHNVMYWYQQKSSQAPKLLFHYYDKDFNNEADTPDNFQSRRPNTSFCFLDIRSPGLGDTAMYLCATSRDRSTQHFGDGTRLSIL.

The genes are TRBV4-1 and TRBJ2-7; D may be TRBD1 or TRBD2 (5 bases each). This CDR3 is built from 14 residues. V lost 4 bases and J lost 3, with 13 bases in between. Germline-derived CDR1 and CDR2 are MGHRA and YSYEKL. This CDR3 reads CASSLIGTDYEQYF. In nucleotides, the CDR3 is TGCGCCAGCAGCCTCATCGGGACGGACTACGAGCAGTACTTC.

The J gene is TRBJ1-2, the V gene TRBV6-6; D is possibly TRBD1 (5 bases). The CDR3 is made up of 13 amino acids. Trimming removed 7 bases from V and 2 bases from J, with 11 bases in between. Germline V CDR1 and CDR2: MNHNY, SVGAGI (reference sequence). In nucleotides, the CDR3 is TGTGCCAGCAAAAAGAGACAGAACTATGGCTACACCTTC. Translation gives CASKKRQNYGYTF.

Comment on this clone: A read error may account for a junction end that differs from germline. This CDR3 is also generated by other DNA sequences in the sample. This chain connects TRBV27 to TRBJ2-7; 7 bases agree with TRBD1. CDR3 size: 12 residues. Germline V gene lookup returns CDR1 MNHEY and CDR2 SMNVEV (reference sequence). The chain's CDR3 is CASARGGYEQYF. The DNA of the CDR3 is TGTGCCAGTGCCCGAGGGGGCTACGAGCAATACTTC.

V gene TRBV7-9 combines with J gene TRBJ2-7; 9 positions agree with TRBD1. V lost 5 bases, J lost 6 bases, and 8 bases stayed unmatched. This CDR3 has 14 residues. Germline lookup yields CDR1 SEHNR and CDR2 FQNEAQ (reference sequence). The DNA for the CDR3 is TGTGCCAGCAGCCCGACGGGACAGGGTGGCGAGCAGTACTTC. Amino acids: CASSPTGQGGEQYF.

The rearrangement uses TRBV18 and TRBJ2-2; weak D call: TRBD2 (6 bases). Per germline, CDR1 KGHSH and CDR2 LQKENI. Trimming cost V 4 bases and J 4 bases, with 13 bases left between them. This CDR3 has 15 amino acids. CDR3 sequence reads: CASSQEGRGTGELFF. In nucleotides, the CDR3 is TGTGCCAGCTCACAGGAGGGTCGCGGCACCGGGGAGCTGTTTTTT. Based on the CDR3 plus reference TRBV18 and TRBJ2-2, the full variable domain is NAGVMQNPRHLVRRRGQEARLRCSPMKGHSHVYWYRQLPEEGLKFMVYLQKENIIDESGMPKERFSAEFPKEGPSILRIQQVVRGDSAAYFCASSQEGRGTGELFFGEGSRLTVL.

The chain recombines TRBV4-2 with TRBJ2-7, with TRBD1 matching over 8 bases. Trimming at V came to 4 bases and at J to 4 bases, leaving 9 bases not matched to a gene. The germline gives CDR1 LGHNA, CDR2 YNFKEQ. This CDR3 comprises 15 residues. CDR3 nucleotide sequence: TGTGCCAGCAGCCTTACCGGGCAGGGGGCGTACGAGCAGTACTTC. Translating gives CASSLTGQGAYEQYF.

The chain couples TRBV5-6 to TRBJ2-5; 11 bases are shared with TRBD1. This CDR3 has 16 residues. V was clipped by 4 bases and J by 5 bases; unmatched bases: 10. The germline CDR1 and CDR2 sequences are SGHDT and YYEEEE. The CDR3 sequence is CASSGDRGMFVETQYF. In DNA form, the CDR3 reads TGTGCCAGCAGCGGGGACAGGGGGATGTTTGTGGAGACCCAGTACTTC.

V is TRBV6-5 and J is TRBJ2-3; a weak D match, TRBD1 (6 bases). CDR3 length: 14 residues. Germline loops: CDR1 MNHEY, CDR2 SVGAGI. V lost 2 bases, J lost 4 bases, and 10 bases lay in between. This CDR3 is CASSYTGRPDTQYF. In DNA form, the CDR3 reads TGTGCCAGCAGTTACACAGGGCGCCCAGATACGCAGTATTTT.

This chain connects TRBV7-9 to TRBJ1-1; possible D gene TRBD1, 5 bases. Germline CDR1 SEHNR, CDR2 FQNEAQ (reference sequence). V was clipped by 2 bases and J by 0 bases, with 7 bases between them. This CDR3 region has 14 residues. This CDR3 is CASSLTGMNTEAFF. For the CDR3, the DNA is TGTGCCAGCAGCTTAACAGGCATGAACACTGAAGCTTTCTTT. Full variable domain (rest looked up from reference TRBV7-9 and TRBJ1-1): DTGVSQNPRHKITKRGQNVTFRCDPISEHNRLYWYRQTLGQGPEFLTYFQNEAQLEKSRLLSDRFSAERPKGSFSTLEIQRTEQGDSAMYLCASSLTGMNTEAFFGQGTRLTVV.

The V and J genes are TRBV30 and TRBJ1-4; D not resolved. This CDR3 contains 13 residues. Germline-derived CDR1 and CDR2 are GTSNPN and SVGIG (reference sequence). Trimming took off 2 bases at V and 7 bases at J, with 11 bases between the two ends. This CDR3 is CAWSWQEGEKLFF. The CDR3 nucleotides read TGTGCCTGGAGTTGGCAAGAAGGTGAAAAACTGTTTTTT.

The gene calls are TRBV19 and TRBJ1-5; tentatively, D is TRBD1 (5 bases). This CDR3 region has 17 residues. Germline V gene lookup returns CDR1 LNHDA and CDR2 SQIVND (reference sequence). The V gene lost 3 bases and the J gene lost 2 bases, with 17 bases spanning the gap. CDR3 region: CASSILGTGDGNQPQHF. Here the CDR3 DNA reads TGTGCCAGTAGTATTTTAGGTACGGGGGACGGCAATCAGCCCCAGCATTTT.